The sequence of this T cell receptor (beta chain) was determined in a study of T cells in Graves' hyperthyroidism and ophthalmopathy. Study-level results: Onset of ophthalmopathy came a median roughly 6.4 months after the model predicted it.

This CDR3 spans 15 amino acids. Germline CDR1 DFQATT, CDR2 SNEGSKA (reference sequence). Trimming took off 3 bases at V and 0 bases at J, with 11 bases between the two ends. Diagnosis rested on symptoms, serum thyroxine and TRAb, thyroid ultrasound, and orbital computed tomography. Blood was drawn at first hyperthyroidism diagnosis, before any ophthalmopathy symptoms. The investigators amplified TCR beta CDR3 regions from RNA transcripts. The HTBI primer set drove a first-round RT-PCR of the TCR CDR3. Using its own MiXCR run on the multiplex PCR reads, TCRdb lists one record per CDR3 protein. The sample carries 690,000 or so distinct CDR3 sequences, around 19% recorded once. This clonotype was detected only a few times. The antigen is not known.

The receptor comes from a woman aged 50 to 60 with Graves' hyperthyroidism that later progressed to Graves' ophthalmopathy. Sequenced sample: blood. The chain is built from TRBV20-1 and TRBJ2-2; D might be TRBD1 (6 bases). The CDR3, as DNA: TGCAGTGCTAGTATGGGGGCCGCGAACACCGGGGAGCTGTTTTTT. Amino acid sequence: CSASMGAANTGELFF.